This T cell receptor beta chain was captured in a study of T cell repertoires in cytomegalovirus infection (dated by TCRdb to between 2018 and 2021). General notes on the study: The HLA type of each donor mattered for the analysis, because public TCR beta signatures pointed to carriage of CMV infection along with the matching HLA type.

Results the study describes overall, beyond this receptor: Carriers of CMV infection plus the relevant HLA type were discriminated by the cumulative frequency of public TCR beta family members in the study cohort and in an independent approximately 340-donor cohort. In the ex vivo response, HLA-C-restricted CMV-specific TCR beta clonotypes were dominant, and in two of eight donors the single most frequent clonotype came from this HLA-C-restricted group.

Comment on this clonotype: Its antigen target is currently unknown. Base qualities are missing; no much larger clone stands one base away.

TCRdb shows the sequencer as Illumina HiSeq 1500. TCRdb's own reprocessing of the public reads used fastp at Q25 and MiXCR and kept productive beta chains. Each entry is one CDR3 protein sequence, shown with its most common DNA and genes. Present in this sample are roughly 640,000 distinct CDR3 sequences, 24% of which were seen just once. 8% of the sample rests with the top ten. V lost 5 bases and J lost 1 base; the stretch between them is 12 bases long. Looking up the germline V gene yields CDR1 SQVTM and CDR2 ANQGSEA. Measured from the cysteine to the valine, the CDR3 is 13 residues long. The DNA shown is the 39-base CDR3, in frame from base 1.

The chain employs TRBV29-1 and TRBJ2-7; no D gene call is confident. The source material was CD8+ T cells from PBMCs. This receptor was obtained from a human donor in good health (CMV status not recorded). Some clones in this sample may be carry-over from other donors' samples. The DNA reads as follows: TGCAGCGTTATAGAGGATGGGTCCTACGAGCAGTACGTC. Translation gives CSVIEDGSYEQYV.